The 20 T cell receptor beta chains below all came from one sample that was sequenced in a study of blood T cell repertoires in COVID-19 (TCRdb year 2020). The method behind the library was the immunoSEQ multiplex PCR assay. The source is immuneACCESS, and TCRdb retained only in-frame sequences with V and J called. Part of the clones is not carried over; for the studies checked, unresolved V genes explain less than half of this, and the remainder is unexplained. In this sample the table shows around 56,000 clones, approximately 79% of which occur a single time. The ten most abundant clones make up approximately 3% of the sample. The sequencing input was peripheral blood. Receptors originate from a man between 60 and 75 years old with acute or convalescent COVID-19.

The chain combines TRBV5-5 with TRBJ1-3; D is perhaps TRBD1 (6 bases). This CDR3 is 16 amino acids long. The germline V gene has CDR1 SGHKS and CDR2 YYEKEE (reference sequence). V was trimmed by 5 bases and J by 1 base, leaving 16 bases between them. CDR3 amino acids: CASSFSDRTSGNTIYF. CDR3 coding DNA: TGTGCCAGCAGTTTTTCCGACAGGACGTCTGGAAACACCATATATTTT.

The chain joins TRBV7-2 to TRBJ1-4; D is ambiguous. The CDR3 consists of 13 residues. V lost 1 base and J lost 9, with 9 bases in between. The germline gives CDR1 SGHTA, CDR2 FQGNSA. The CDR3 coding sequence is TGTGCCAGCAGCTTAGATCCACAGAAAAAACTGTTTTTT. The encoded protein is CASSLDPQKKLFF.

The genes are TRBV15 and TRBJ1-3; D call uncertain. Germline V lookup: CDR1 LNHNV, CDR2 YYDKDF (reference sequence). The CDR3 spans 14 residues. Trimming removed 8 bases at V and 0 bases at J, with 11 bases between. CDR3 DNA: TGTGCCACCCGAAGGGAGCTCTCTGGAAACACCATATATTTT. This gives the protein CATRRELSGNTIYF.

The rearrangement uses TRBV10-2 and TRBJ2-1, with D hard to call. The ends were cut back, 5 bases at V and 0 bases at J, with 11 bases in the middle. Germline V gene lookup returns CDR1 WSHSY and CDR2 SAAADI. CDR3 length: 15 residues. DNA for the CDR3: TGCGCCAGCAGTAGATCCCCCGGCTCCTACAATGAGCAGTTCTTC. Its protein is CASSRSPGSYNEQFF.

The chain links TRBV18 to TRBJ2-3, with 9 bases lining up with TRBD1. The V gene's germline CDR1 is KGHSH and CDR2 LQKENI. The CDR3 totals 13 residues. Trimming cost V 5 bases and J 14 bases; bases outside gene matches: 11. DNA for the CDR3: TGTGCCAGCTCAAGGCAGGGAGGACAGGGGCCGTATTTT. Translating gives CASSRQGGQGPYF. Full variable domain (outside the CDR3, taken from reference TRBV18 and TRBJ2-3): NAGVMQNPRHLVRRRGQEARLRCSPMKGHSHVYWYRQLPEEGLKFMVYLQKENIIDESGMPKERFSAEFPKEGPSILRIQQVVRGDSAAYFCASSRQGGQGPYFGPGTRLTVL.

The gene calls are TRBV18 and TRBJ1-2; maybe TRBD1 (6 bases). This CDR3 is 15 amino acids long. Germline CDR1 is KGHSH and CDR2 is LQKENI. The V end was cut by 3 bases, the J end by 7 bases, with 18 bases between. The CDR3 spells CASSPWDTPRLGYTF. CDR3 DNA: TGTGCCAGCTCACCTTGGGACACCCCACGCCTTGGCTACACCTTC.

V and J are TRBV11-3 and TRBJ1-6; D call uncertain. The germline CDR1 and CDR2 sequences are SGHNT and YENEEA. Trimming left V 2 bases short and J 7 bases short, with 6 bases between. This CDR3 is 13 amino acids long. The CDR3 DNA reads TGTGCCAGCAGCTTATTGCGGAATTCACCCCTCCACTTT. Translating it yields CASSLLRNSPLHF.

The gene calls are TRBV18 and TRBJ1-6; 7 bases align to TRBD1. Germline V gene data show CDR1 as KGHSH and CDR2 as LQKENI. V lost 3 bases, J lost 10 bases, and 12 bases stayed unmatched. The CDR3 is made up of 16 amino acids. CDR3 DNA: TGTGCCAGCTCACCTCTAACAACAGGGGTTAACTCACCCCTCCACTTT. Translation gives CASSPLTTGVNSPLHF.

The CDR3 loop reads CASTPGGTQETQYF. The DNA for the CDR3 is TGTGCCAGCACCCCGGGGGGGACCCAAGAGACCCAGTACTTC. The chain carries TRBV5-4 and TRBJ2-5; 8 bases agree with TRBD2. The germline gives CDR1 SGHNT, CDR2 YYREEE (reference sequence). Trimming cost V 6 bases and J 1 base; bases outside gene matches: 5. This CDR3 contains 14 residues. The full variable domain, rest sourced from reference TRBV5-4 and TRBJ2-5, is ETGVTQSPTHLIKTRGQQVTLRCSSQSGHNTVSWYQQALGQGPQFIFQYYREEENGRGNFPPRFSGLQFPNYSSELNVNALELDDSALYLCASTPGGTQETQYFGPGTRLLVL.

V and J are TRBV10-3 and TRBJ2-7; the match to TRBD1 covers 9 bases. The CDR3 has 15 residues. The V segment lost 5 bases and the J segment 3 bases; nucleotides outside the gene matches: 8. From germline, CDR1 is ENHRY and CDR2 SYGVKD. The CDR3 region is CAISMNGQGSYEQYF. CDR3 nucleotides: TGTGCCATCAGTATGAATGGACAGGGGAGCTACGAGCAGTACTTC.

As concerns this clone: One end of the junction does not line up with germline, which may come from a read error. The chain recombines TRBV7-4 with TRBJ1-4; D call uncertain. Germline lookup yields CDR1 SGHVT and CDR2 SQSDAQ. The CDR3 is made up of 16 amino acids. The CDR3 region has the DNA TGTGCCAGCAGCCTAGCTCCGAGGGAGTGGGATGAAAAACTGTTTTTT. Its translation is CASSLAPREWDEKLFF.

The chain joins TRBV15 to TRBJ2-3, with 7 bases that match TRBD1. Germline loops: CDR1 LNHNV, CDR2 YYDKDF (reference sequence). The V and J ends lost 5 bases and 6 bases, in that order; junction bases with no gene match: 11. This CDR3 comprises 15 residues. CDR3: CATSGRDRKSDTQYF. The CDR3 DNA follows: TGTGCCACCAGCGGTCGGGACAGAAAAAGCGATACGCAGTATTTT.

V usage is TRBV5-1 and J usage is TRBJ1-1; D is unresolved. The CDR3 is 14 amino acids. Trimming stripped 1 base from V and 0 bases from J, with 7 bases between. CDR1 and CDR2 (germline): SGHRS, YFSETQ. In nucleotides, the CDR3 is TGCGCCAGCAGCTTGACCTCTATGAACACTGAAGCTTTCTTT. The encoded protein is CASSLTSMNTEAFF. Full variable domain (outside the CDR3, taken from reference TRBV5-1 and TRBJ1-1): KAGVTQTPRYLIKTRGQQVTLSCSPISGHRSVSWYQQTPGQGLQFLFEYFSETQRNKGNFPGRFSGRQFSNSRSEMNVSTLELGDSALYLCASSLTSMNTEAFFGQGTRLTVV.

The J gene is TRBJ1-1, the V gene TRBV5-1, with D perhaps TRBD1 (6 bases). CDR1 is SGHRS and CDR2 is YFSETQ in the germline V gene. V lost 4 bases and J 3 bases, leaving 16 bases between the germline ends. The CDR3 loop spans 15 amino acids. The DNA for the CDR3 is TGCGCCAGCAGCCATACAGGGAAAAGGGACACTGAAGCTTTCTTT. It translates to CASSHTGKRDTEAFF.

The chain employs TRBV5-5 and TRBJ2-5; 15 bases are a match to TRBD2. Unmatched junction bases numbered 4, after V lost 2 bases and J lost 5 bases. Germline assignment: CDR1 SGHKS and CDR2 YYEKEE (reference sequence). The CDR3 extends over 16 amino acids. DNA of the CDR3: TGTGCCAGCAGCTTAGGACTAGCGGGGGGGATGGAGACCCAGTACTTC. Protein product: CASSLGLAGGMETQYF.

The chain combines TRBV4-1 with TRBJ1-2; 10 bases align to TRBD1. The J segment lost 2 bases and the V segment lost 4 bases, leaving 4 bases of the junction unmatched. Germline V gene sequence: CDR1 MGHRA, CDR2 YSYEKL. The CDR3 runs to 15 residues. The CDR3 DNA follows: TGCGCCAGCAGCCCGGGACAGGGGCGAAACTATGGCTACACCTTC. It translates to CASSPGQGRNYGYTF.

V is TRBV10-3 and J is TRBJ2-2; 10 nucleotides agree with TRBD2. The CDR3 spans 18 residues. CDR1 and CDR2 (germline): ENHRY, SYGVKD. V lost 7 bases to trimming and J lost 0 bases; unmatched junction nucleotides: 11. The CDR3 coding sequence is TGTGCCATCACCCTTTGGGTAGCGGGGGGACCGAACACCGGGGAGCTGTTTTTT. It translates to CAITLWVAGGPNTGELFF.

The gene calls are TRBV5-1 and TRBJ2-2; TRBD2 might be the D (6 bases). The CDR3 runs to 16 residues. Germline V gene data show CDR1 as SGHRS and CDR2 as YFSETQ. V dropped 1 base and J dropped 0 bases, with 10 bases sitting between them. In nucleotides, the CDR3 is TGCGCCAGCAGCTTGAGGGAGGCCTCGAACACCGGGGAGCTGTTTTTT. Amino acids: CASSLREASNTGELFF.

The CDR3 spells CASSLANSGGAYEQYF. DNA of the CDR3: TGCGCCAGCAGCTTGGCCAACAGCGGGGGGGCTTACGAGCAGTACTTC. The chain has TRBV5-1 and TRBJ2-7; 10 nucleotides match TRBD2. Looked up from germline, CDR1 is SGHRS and CDR2 is YFSETQ. V gave up 0 bases and J gave up 4 bases; unmatched junction bases: 7. This CDR3 comprises 16 residues.

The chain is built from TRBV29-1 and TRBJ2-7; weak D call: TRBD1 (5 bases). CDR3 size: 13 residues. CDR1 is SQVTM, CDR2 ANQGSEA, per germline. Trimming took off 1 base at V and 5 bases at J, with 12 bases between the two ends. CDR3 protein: CSVEVIQADEQYF. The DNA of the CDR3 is TGCAGCGTTGAAGTGATACAGGCGGACGAGCAGTACTTC.